This T cell receptor (beta chain) was retrieved from a study of blood T cell repertoires in COVID-19 (dated by TCRdb to the early 2020s). Study-wide context: Collaborator samples came from the United States, Italy and Spain and covered acute and convalescent phases of COVID-19. The repertoires were made available in a free public database intended to serve as a resource for research on the immune response to SARS-CoV-2. Sample metadata almost always included a de-identified subject ID, COVID-19 status, age in years and sex. Where HLA class I and class II types were available, the types were taken from metadata supplied by the sample provider, not from assay-based typing. The samples were drawn from the first 160 participants of the ongoing ImmuneRACE study and from over 950 subjects provided by 6 global collaborators. Deeply sampled blood TCRbeta repertoires from subjects exposed to, actively infected with, or recovered from COVID-19 were included in the dataset. The material from the prospective study consisted of cDNA or gDNA derived from T cells, B-cell-depleted T cells, or PBMCs.

Beyond this particular receptor, the publication reports: The quantity of clinical and demographic metadata differed by source and by participant and was supplied without curation.

Participants in the prospective study were aged 18 to 89 years, lived in 20 to 30 United States geographic areas, and enrolled through a virtual design. Cohort assignment in the prospective study relied on participant-reported clinical history from a screening survey and a study questionnaire. For ImmuneRACE Cohort 3, a participant was defined as recovered based on two consecutive negative NP/OP PCR tests, clearance by a healthcare professional, or resolution of symptoms. Each participant in the prospective study had whole blood, serum and a nasopharyngeal or oropharyngeal swab collected by mobile phlebotomists. Over a roughly 2-month period, participants in the prospective study had the option of providing additional blood draws and questionnaires. Before DNA extraction, prospective study blood samples were shipped either frozen or at room temperature. TCRbeta CDR3 regions were amplified from genomic DNA by means of the immunoSEQ Assay, a bias-controlled multiplex PCR. As for the original processing: Within the assay, amplification of reference gene primers was used to estimate how many nucleated cells each sample contained. To quantify the absolute abundance of each unique TCRbeta CDR3 rearrangement, sequence reads were collapsed and filtered. For each sample, productive Simpson clonality was calculated by taking the square root of Simpson's diversity index across productive rearrangements. TCRdb limited this immuneACCESS table to in-frame rearrangements with V and J called. A share of clones is missing; checked studies link under half to unresolved V genes, and the rest is unexplained. V and J calls and clone size are those listed in that table; D and trimming were worked out from the DNA. This sample lists roughly 300,000 clones; around 84% were detected once. About 2.7% of the sample comes from the top ten.

From its cysteine to its phenylalanine, the CDR3 spans 16 amino acids. The retained sequence is limited to the CDR3, 48 bases, with the frame set at the first base. CDR1 and CDR2 were assigned from the germline V gene as SGHRS and YFSETQ. The junction carries 12 bases between V and J, which are trimmed by 0 bases and 0 bases respectively. A remark on this clone: No antigen is known for it. Per-nucleotide qualities are absent, and no much larger clonotype sits a single base away.

The sample consisted of PBMCs or T cells enriched from blood (not recorded which). This sequence was found in a woman between 45 and 60 years old who had recovered from COVID-19. This chain is built from TRBV5-1 and TRBJ1-1; TRBD1 is a possible D gene, resting on 5 matching bases. The CDR3 in this case is CASSLVIRTLNTEAFF. The base sequence is TGCGCCAGCAGCTTGGTCATAAGGACACTGAACACTGAAGCTTTCTTT.